A selection of T cell receptor beta chains follows, all from one sample in a study of TIL therapy for anti-PD-1-resistant metastatic lung cancer. The method was immunoSEQ multiplex PCR; TCRdb's version includes in-frame clones alone and lacks a portion of them. Among roughly 92,000 clones listed, roughly two thirds were seen once. The specimen comprised tumor tissue, sampled at baseline. The receptor set was obtained from a person aged 25 to 80 with non-small cell lung cancer. CDR3s include the opening cysteine and the closing phenylalanine or tryptophan. A D gene is named only where the DNA matches it firmly. Rows may omit the clone size; those that give it use once, few, many or a size class.

j_gene: TRBJ1-5
abundance: few
d_gene: NA
v_gene: TRBV5-5
CDR3nt: TGTGCCAGCAGCTTGGGGCGCAATCAGCCCCAGCATTTT
CDR3aa: CASSLGRNQPQHF

j_gene: TRBJ2-5
abundance: NA
d_gene: NA
v_gene: TRBV6-5
CDR3nt: TGTGCCAGCAGTTACCACGGGACTTCGGGGGAGACCCAGTACTTC
CDR3aa: CASSYHGTSGETQYF

j_gene: TRBJ2-7
abundance: NA
d_gene: NA
v_gene: TRBV9
CDR3nt: TGTGCCAGCAGCCCCGCGGGTGGCTACGAGCAGTACTTC
CDR3aa: CASSPAGGYEQYF

j_gene: TRBJ2-3
abundance: NA
d_gene: NA
v_gene: TRBV5-1
CDR3nt: TGCGCCAGCAGCTTTGCCACAGATACGCAGTATTTT
CDR3aa: CASSFATDTQYF

j_gene: TRBJ2-6
abundance: NA
d_gene: NA
v_gene: TRBV11-2
CDR3nt: TGTGCCAGCAGCTTAGAATTGTCTGGGGCCAACGTCCTGACTTTC
CDR3aa: CASSLELSGANVLTF

j_gene: TRBJ2-1
abundance: NA
d_gene: NA
v_gene: TRBV30
CDR3nt: TGTGCCTGGAGTGTACTAGGGAGCTCCTACAATGAGCAGTTCTTC
CDR3aa: CAWSVLGSSYNEQFF

j_gene: TRBJ2-2
abundance: NA
d_gene: NA
v_gene: TRBV25-1
CDR3nt: TGTGCCAGCAGTGAGCTGGGGTTCCTGTTTTTT
CDR3aa: CASSELGFLFF

j_gene: TRBJ1-3
abundance: NA
d_gene: NA
v_gene: TRBV6-5
CDR3nt: TGTGCCAGCAGTATAGACAAGGGGATTGGAAACACCATATATTTT
CDR3aa: CASSIDKGIGNTIYF

j_gene: TRBJ2-3
abundance: once
d_gene: NA
v_gene: TRBV24-1
CDR3nt: TGTGCCACCAGTGATTTAAACCTTAGCAAGCCCCACACAGATACGCAGTATTTT
CDR3aa: CATSDLNLSKPHTDTQYF

j_gene: TRBJ2-5
abundance: NA
d_gene: NA
v_gene: TRBV7-9
CDR3nt: TGTGCCAGCAGCCAGGCCGGGACGGGGACCCAGTACTTC
CDR3aa: CASSQAGTGTQYF

j_gene: TRBJ2-7
abundance: NA
d_gene: NA
v_gene: TRBV18
CDR3nt: TGTGCCAGCTCCCCCTCCAGGGGAAGCTACGAGCAGTACTTC
CDR3aa: CASSPSRGSYEQYF

j_gene: TRBJ2-5
abundance: NA
d_gene: NA
v_gene: TRBV12-3/TRBV12-4
CDR3nt: TGTGCCAGCAGTGTGGGACCTCGGGAGACCCAGTACTTC
CDR3aa: CASSVGPRETQYF

j_gene: TRBJ1-1
abundance: few
d_gene: NA
v_gene: TRBV14
CDR3nt: TGTGCCAGCAGGGAGGGGTTGAACACTGAAGCTTTCTTT
CDR3aa: CASREGLNTEAFF

j_gene: TRBJ2-1
abundance: NA
d_gene: NA
v_gene: TRBV28
CDR3nt: TGTGCCAGCAGGGCGGGGGCCAATCAGCAGTTCTTC
CDR3aa: CASRAGANQQFF

j_gene: TRBJ1-1
abundance: NA
d_gene: NA
v_gene: TRBV28
CDR3nt: TGTGCCAGCAGTTCCCTTGTTAGACTGATGAACACTGAAGCTTTCTTT
CDR3aa: CASSSLVRLMNTEAFF

j_gene: TRBJ2-2
abundance: once
d_gene: NA
v_gene: TRBV5-1
CDR3nt: TGCGCCAGCAGCTTAACTAGAATCAGAGGGGAGCTGTTTTTT
CDR3aa: CASSLTRIRGELFF

j_gene: TRBJ1-3
abundance: NA
d_gene: TRBD1
v_gene: TRBV18
CDR3nt: TGTGCCAGCTCAACCGGACAGGCTTCGGGGGGAAACACCATATATTTT
CDR3aa: CASSTGQASGGNTIYF

j_gene: TRBJ1-1
abundance: few
d_gene: NA
v_gene: TRBV5-8
CDR3nt: TGTGCCACCCTGAACACTGAAGCTTTCTTT
CDR3aa: CATLNTEAFF

j_gene: TRBJ1-2
abundance: NA
d_gene: TRBD1
v_gene: TRBV28
CDR3nt: TGTGCCAGCAGTTTGACAGGGAGTTATGGCTACACCTTC
CDR3aa: CASSLTGSYGYTF

j_gene: TRBJ2-3
abundance: once
d_gene: NA
v_gene: TRBV15
CDR3nt: TGTGCCACCAGCAGAGGCGGGAACCCAGATACGCAGTATTTT
CDR3aa: CATSRGGNPDTQYF

j_gene: TRBJ2-1
abundance: once
d_gene: NA
v_gene: TRBV7-3
CDR3nt: TGTGCCAGCAGCTTAACGGGGGCAGCCCTCAATGAGCAGTTCTTC
CDR3aa: CASSLTGAALNEQFF

j_gene: TRBJ2-1
abundance: NA
d_gene: TRBD2
v_gene: TRBV7-3
CDR3nt: TGTGCCAGCAGCTCGTGGACTAGCGGGGGGGCCTCCTACAATGAGCAGTTCTTC
CDR3aa: CASSSWTSGGASYNEQFF

j_gene: TRBJ2-5
abundance: few
d_gene: TRBD1
v_gene: TRBV5-1
CDR3nt: TGCGCCAGCAGCTTGGGACAGGGGCAAGAGACCCAGTACTTC
CDR3aa: CASSLGQGQETQYF

j_gene: TRBJ1-4
abundance: NA
d_gene: NA
v_gene: TRBV19
CDR3nt: TGTGCCAGTAGTCCTTTGACGGGTGCAACTAATGAAAAACTGTTTTTT
CDR3aa: CASSPLTGATNEKLFF

j_gene: TRBJ1-2
abundance: NA
d_gene: NA
v_gene: TRBV7-9
CDR3nt: TGTGCCAGCAGCACGACAGGTGTCTTCTATGGCTACACCTTC
CDR3aa: CASSTTGVFYGYTF

j_gene: TRBJ1-6
abundance: once
d_gene: TRBD1
v_gene: TRBV15
CDR3nt: TGTGCCACCAGCAGAGCCGGGGACAGTTCACCCCTCCACTTT
CDR3aa: CATSRAGDSSPLHF

j_gene: TRBJ2-7
abundance: few
d_gene: NA
v_gene: TRBV3-1/TRBV3-2
CDR3nt: TGTGCCAGCAGCCAGGGCCAAGGTCTCGAGCAGTACTTC
CDR3aa: CASSQGQGLEQYF

j_gene: TRBJ2-1
abundance: NA
d_gene: NA
v_gene: TRBV27
CDR3nt: TGTGCCAGCAGTGCGCTAGGGGACTACAATGAGCAGTTCTTC
CDR3aa: CASSALGDYNEQFF

j_gene: TRBJ2-7
abundance: NA
d_gene: TRBD2
v_gene: TRBV9
CDR3nt: TGTGCCAGCAGCAGGAGCGGGAGGGCCTACGAGCAGTACTTC
CDR3aa: CASSRSGRAYEQYF

j_gene: TRBJ2-5
abundance: NA
d_gene: TRBD2
v_gene: TRBV24-1
CDR3nt: TGTGCCACCAGTGAGAGTGGGACTAGGCGTGAGACCCAGTACTTC
CDR3aa: CATSESGTRRETQYF

j_gene: TRBJ1-2
abundance: NA
d_gene: TRBD1
v_gene: TRBV19
CDR3nt: TGTGCCAGTAGTATCGGGCAGGGGGGGTCCGGCTACACCTTC
CDR3aa: CASSIGQGGSGYTF

j_gene: TRBJ2-5
abundance: NA
d_gene: NA
v_gene: TRBV30
CDR3nt: TGTGCCTGGCGTCCGTACCAAGAGACCCAGTACTTC
CDR3aa: CAWRPYQETQYF

j_gene: TRBJ1-1
abundance: once
d_gene: NA
v_gene: TRBV7-3
CDR3nt: TGTGCCAGCAGCCCACTAACAGGGCACCCCTTGAACACTGAAGCTTTCTTT
CDR3aa: CASSPLTGHPLNTEAFF

j_gene: TRBJ2-7
abundance: medium-sized
d_gene: NA
v_gene: TRBV3-1/TRBV3-2
CDR3nt: TGTGCCAGCAGCCCTCGACAGGCGTACTACGAGCAGTACTTC
CDR3aa: CASSPRQAYYEQYF

j_gene: TRBJ2-7
abundance: once
d_gene: TRBD2
v_gene: TRBV5-1
CDR3nt: TGCGCCAGCAGCTCGCCTCCTAGCGGGTCCACCTACGAGCAGTACTTC
CDR3aa: CASSSPPSGSTYEQYF

j_gene: TRBJ2-5
abundance: few
d_gene: TRBD1
v_gene: TRBV4-2
CDR3nt: TGTGCCAGCAGCCAGGGGACAGGGCCTCAAGAGACCCAGTACTTC
CDR3aa: CASSQGTGPQETQYF

j_gene: TRBJ2-1
abundance: NA
d_gene: TRBD2
v_gene: TRBV10-1
CDR3nt: TGCGCCAGCAGTCGACTAGCGGGTGACAATGAGCAGTTCTTC
CDR3aa: CASSRLAGDNEQFF

j_gene: TRBJ2-6
abundance: many
d_gene: NA
v_gene: TRBV7-9
CDR3nt: TGTGCCAGCAGCCAACGACAGACCAGCTCTGGGGCCAACGTCCTGACTTTC
CDR3aa: CASSQRQTSSGANVLTF

j_gene: TRBJ2-3
abundance: NA
d_gene: TRBD2
v_gene: TRBV2
CDR3nt: TGTGCCAGCAGTGAATGGGTAGCGGGAGGGAATACGCAGTATTTT
CDR3aa: CASSEWVAGGNTQYF

j_gene: TRBJ2-7
abundance: few
d_gene: TRBD2
v_gene: TRBV27
CDR3nt: TGTGCCAGCAAAGAAGCGGGAGGGCCCTACGAGCAGTACTTC
CDR3aa: CASKEAGGPYEQYF

j_gene: TRBJ2-7
abundance: NA
d_gene: TRBD2
v_gene: TRBV2
CDR3nt: TGTGCCACTGGGCAAAGTGCGGGGGGTGAGCAGTACTTC
CDR3aa: CATGQSAGGEQYF

j_gene: TRBJ2-7
abundance: NA
d_gene: NA
v_gene: TRBV30
CDR3nt: TGTGCCTGGGGATCGTGGAGCTCCTACGAGCAGTACTTC
CDR3aa: CAWGSWSSYEQYF

j_gene: TRBJ2-7
abundance: NA
d_gene: NA
v_gene: TRBV30
CDR3nt: TGTGCCTGGGACCGGGGCCACAAGGACGAGCAGTACTTC
CDR3aa: CAWDRGHKDEQYF

j_gene: TRBJ1-1
abundance: NA
d_gene: NA
v_gene: TRBV5-5
CDR3nt: TGTGCCAGCAGCTTGGCGGTACAGGGTGAAGCTTTCTTT
CDR3aa: CASSLAVQGEAFF

j_gene: TRBJ2-1
abundance: NA
d_gene: NA
v_gene: TRBV12-3/TRBV12-4
CDR3nt: TGTGCCAGCAGTCCTTTAGCGGAAGAGCAGTTCTTC
CDR3aa: CASSPLAEEQFF

j_gene: TRBJ1-5
abundance: NA
d_gene: TRBD1
v_gene: TRBV28
CDR3nt: TGTGCCAGCAGGACAGGGACGAGCAATCAGCCCCAGCATTTT
CDR3aa: CASRTGTSNQPQHF

j_gene: TRBJ2-2
abundance: few
d_gene: NA
v_gene: TRBV6-4
CDR3nt: TGTGCCAGCAGTGACAGGGACACCGGGGAGCTGTTTTTT
CDR3aa: CASSDRDTGELFF

j_gene: TRBJ1-1
abundance: NA
d_gene: NA
v_gene: TRBV29-1
CDR3nt: TGCAGCGTACAGCGCATCCCCGACACTGAAGCTTTCTTT
CDR3aa: CSVQRIPDTEAFF

j_gene: TRBJ2-7
abundance: NA
d_gene: NA
v_gene: TRBV5-3
CDR3nt: TGTGCCAGAAGCCATTACGACCGGGGAGCCTACGAGCAGTACTTC
CDR3aa: CARSHYDRGAYEQYF